These T cell receptor beta chains were read from a single sample in a study of T-cell reconstitution after alpha-beta-depleted transplantation in children. Each CDR3 protein gets one entry after TCRdb re-called the PCR reads with MiXCR. The profile shows about 610,000 distinct CDR3 sequences, 10% to 13% of them singletons. The sample consisted of PBMCs from the stem cell graft donor, taken from the stem cell graft. These receptors all come from a human donor who donated a stem cell graft to a child with acute myeloid leukemia. The CDR3 runs from the conserved cysteine through the conserved F or W.

TRBV6-5,TRBJ2-2,CASSPVWGIGTGELFF
TRBV5-1,TRBJ2-1,CASSSSGGLDNEQFF
TRBV20-1,TRBJ2-1,CSARDGWASGRDEQFF
TRBV4-3,TRBJ2-1,CASSQEGWTSEFNEQFF
TRBV11-1,TRBJ2-5,CASSPVGLQETQYF
TRBV4-2,TRBJ2-7,CASSQQLGVASYEQYF
TRBV29-1,TRBJ2-1,CSVAISGRAEQFF
TRBV18,TRBJ1-3,CASSPQASGNTIYF
TRBV5-1,TRBJ2-1,CASSLEGTPYNEQFF
TRBV7-9,TRBJ1-1,CASSLGAGNWVNTEAFF
TRBV12-3/TRBV12-4,TRBJ2-7,CASSLGTGGSEQYF
TRBV28,TRBJ1-6,CASSGRESSPLHF
TRBV3-1,TRBJ2-3,CASSTGPSFTDTQYF
TRBV28,TRBJ2-1,CASKLTSPSYNEQFF
TRBV5-1,TRBJ2-6,CASSLEAGANVLTF
TRBV3-1,TRBJ2-6,CASSHVTVGEVDSGANVLTF